The 21 T cell receptor beta chains below come from one sample, sequenced in a study of T cell repertoires in cytomegalovirus infection. MiXCR was run by TCRdb on the reads, yielding one entry per CDR3 protein. This sample has almost 550,000 distinct CDR3 sequences, with 15% to 20% found just once. Input material: CD8+ T cells from PBMCs. Receptors were obtained from a human donor in good health (CMV status not recorded). Some clones in this sample may be carry-over from other donors' samples.

In its sample, this clonotype was seen a few times. The gene calls are TRBV20-1 and TRBJ2-2; D call uncertain. Germline lookup yields CDR1 DFQATT and CDR2 SNEGSKA (reference sequence). The CDR3 runs 12 residues. V was shortened by 4 bases and J by 1 base, with 4 bases between the two germline ends. The CDR3 here is CSATQNTGELFF. The CDR3 DNA sequence: TGCAGTGCTACCCAGAACACCGGGGAGCTGTTTTTT.

This clonotype was recorded many times. The genes are TRBV7-9 and TRBJ2-4; D is unresolved. This CDR3 comprises 14 residues. Trimming took off 7 bases at V and 0 bases at J, with 10 bases between the two ends. CDR1 SEHNR and CDR2 FQNEAQ come from the germline V gene (reference sequence). The CDR3 loop reads CASTPPLAKNIQYF. The CDR3 DNA reads TGTGCCAGCACCCCCCCTTTAGCCAAAAACATTCAGTACTTC.

This clonotype was observed at least ten times. The chain carries TRBV7-6 and TRBJ2-1; 9 positions match TRBD1. J was trimmed by 10 bases and V by 1 base; bases with no gene match: 8. Germline V gene data show CDR1 as SGHVS and CDR2 as FNYEAQ. There are 15 residues in the CDR3. For the CDR3, the DNA is TGTGCCAGCAGCTTAGTGGGACAGGGTAGTACCGAGCAGTTCTTC. Its translation: CASSLVGQGSTEQFF.

This chain links TRBV20-1 with TRBJ1-4; tentatively, D is TRBD1 (5 bases). There are 15 residues in the CDR3. The germline gives CDR1 DFQATT, CDR2 SNEGSKA (reference sequence). The ends were cut back, 0 bases at V and 5 bases at J, with 13 bases in the middle. CDR3: CSARDQGSTNEKLFF. CDR3 in DNA: TGCAGTGCTAGAGATCAGGGCTCTACCAATGAAAAACTGTTTTTT.

This clonotype was observed at least ten times. The chain uses TRBV7-9 and TRBJ1-2; 10 nucleotides match TRBD1. Trimming cost V 3 bases and J 7 bases; bases outside gene matches: 11. Germline CDR1 reads SEHNR; CDR2 reads FQNEAQ (reference sequence). The CDR3 is 16 residues long. In nucleotides, the CDR3 is TGTGCCAGCAGCTTTTCCGGACAGGGGGAAGTAGGTGGCTACACCTTC. Its translation is CASSFSGQGEVGGYTF.

This clonotype was recorded many times. V usage is TRBV5-1 and J usage is TRBJ2-1, with TRBD2 identical over 8 bases. The length of the CDR3 is 15 residues. CDR1 and CDR2 (germline): SGHRS, YFSETQ. V shed 0 bases and J 7 bases; nucleotides not matched to a gene: 6. Here the CDR3 DNA reads TGCGCCAGCAGCTTGGAGGGACTAGTAACAAATGAGCAGTTCTTC. Residues: CASSLEGLVTNEQFF. Based on the CDR3 plus reference TRBV5-1 and TRBJ2-1, the full variable domain is KAGVTQTPRYLIKTRGQQVTLSCSPISGHRSVSWYQQTPGQGLQFLFEYFSETQRNKGNFPGRFSGRQFSNSRSEMNVSTLELGDSALYLCASSLEGLVTNEQFFGPGTRLTVL.

This clonotype appeared a few times. The genes are TRBV11-2 and TRBJ1-2, with D unresolved. CDR3 length equals 11 residues. V shed 4 bases and J shed 14 bases, with 14 bases lying between them. Looked up from germline, CDR1 is SGHAT and CDR2 is FQNNGV. CDR3 amino acids: CASSSLGGTTF. The CDR3 DNA reads TGTGCCAGCAGCTCCCTGGGAGGCACGACCTTC.

This clonotype was seen many times. The DNA for the CDR3 is TGCAGTGCTAGTAGCGACGGGAGGGCCGGGGAGACCCAGTACTTC. This sequence encodes CSASSDGRAGETQYF. This chain links TRBV20-1 with TRBJ2-5; 8 bases line up with TRBD2. The V gene's germline CDR1 is DFQATT and CDR2 SNEGSKA (reference sequence). V lost 3 bases and J lost 5; bases outside the gene matches: 11. The CDR3 covers 15 residues.

This clonotype was detected a few times. V gene TRBV6-2 or TRBV6-3 combines with J gene TRBJ2-2; TRBD2 matches at 15 bases. CDR3 size: 17 residues. Trimming at V came to 3 bases and at J to 7 bases, leaving 6 bases not matched to a gene. Per germline, CDR1 MNHEY and CDR2 SVGEGT. The CDR3 sequence: CASSYSGLAGGNGELFF. In DNA, the CDR3 is TGTGCCAGCAGTTATTCGGGACTAGCGGGAGGAAACGGGGAGCTGTTTTTT.

This clonotype has more than one count but fewer than ten. V gene TRBV29-1 combines with J gene TRBJ2-3; D might be TRBD1 or TRBD2, each matching 5 bases. The V and J ends lost 3 bases and 0 bases respectively, with 10 bases between them. CDR3 length: 14 residues. Germline CDR1 SQVTM, CDR2 ANQGSEA. The CDR3 here is CSVDRGRSTDTQYF. CDR3 nucleotide sequence: TGCAGCGTTGATCGGGGACGGAGCACAGATACGCAGTATTTT.

This clonotype was seen more than once but under ten times. Relative to the germline gene, one junction end is altered; a read error may explain this. The chain carries TRBV7-9 and TRBJ1-1; the D is unclear. CDR3 size: 11 residues. Germline CDR1 SEHNR, CDR2 FQNEAQ (reference sequence). The CDR3 protein is CTSSSGSEAFF. CDR3 sequence (DNA): TGTACCAGCAGCTCTGGATCTGAAGCTTTCTTT. Drawing the rest from reference TRBV7-9 and TRBJ1-1, the complete variable domain is DTGVSQNPRHKITKRGQNVTFRCDPISEHNRLYWYRQTLGQGPEFLTYFQNEAQLEKSRLLSDRFSAERPKGSFSTLEIQRTEQGDSAMYLCTSSSGSEAFFGQGTRLTVV.

DNA of the CDR3: TGTGCCAGCAGCCCCAGAGCGGGCTATAGCACAGATACGCAGTATTTT. It specifies CASSPRAGYSTDTQYF. This chain joins TRBV9 and TRBJ2-3; the D gene is possibly TRBD2 (6 bases). The germline V and J ends were trimmed by 4 bases and 0 bases, with 15 bases remaining between them. CDR1 and CDR2 (germline): SGDLS, YYNGEE. The CDR3 sequence is 16 residues long.

This clonotype occurred a few times. V gene TRBV2 combines with J gene TRBJ2-7, with D uncertain. Germline values: CDR1 SNHLY, CDR2 FYNNEI. CDR3 length equals 11 residues. V dropped 6 bases and J dropped 6 bases, with 9 bases sitting between them. Here the CDR3 DNA reads TGTGCCAGCAGAGAGATACTCGAGCAGTACTTC. Translating gives CASREILEQYF.

This clonotype was counted ten times or more. J is TRBJ2-7 and V is TRBV29-1, with 9 positions matching TRBD1. Germline V gene lookup returns CDR1 SQVTM and CDR2 ANQGSEA. The V and J ends lost 6 bases and 4 bases, in that order; junction bases with no gene match: 7. The length of the CDR3 is 13 residues. In nucleotides, the CDR3 is TGCAGCGTACAGGGGGCGATCTCTTACGAGCAGTACTTC. Protein product: CSVQGAISYEQYF.

V and J are TRBV9 and TRBJ2-1; 7 bases are a match to TRBD1. Losses at the gene ends were 4 bases for V and 0 bases for J; bases not matched to a gene: 13. This CDR3 contains 18 residues. CDR1 and CDR2 from the germline V gene are SGDLS and YYNGEE. The CDR3 DNA follows: TGTGCCAGCAGCTTCCCGGACAGGATCAGAAGCTCCTACAATGAGCAGTTCTTC. This codes for CASSFPDRIRSSYNEQFF. Using reference TRBV9 and TRBJ2-1 for the parts outside the CDR3, the full variable domain is DSGVTQTPKHLITATGQRVTLRCSPRSGDLSVYWYQQSLDQGLQFLIQYYNGEERAKGNILERFSAQQFPDLHSELNLSSLELGDSALYFCASSFPDRIRSSYNEQFFGPGTRLTVL.

The sample holds many counts of this clonotype. V and J are TRBV7-9 and TRBJ1-2; TRBD1 agrees at 7 bases. This CDR3 spans 15 amino acids. CDR1 is SEHNR and CDR2 is FQNEAQ in the germline V gene (reference sequence). Unmatched junction bases numbered 8, after V lost 5 bases and J lost 2 bases. The CDR3 DNA follows: TGTGCCAGCAGCGGTGACAGGGCCGCCAACTATGGCTACACCTTC. Translation: CASSGDRAANYGYTF.

The genes are TRBV7-3 and TRBJ2-3; 9 nucleotides agree with TRBD2. The CDR3 is 18 amino acids. Germline CDR1 SGHTA, CDR2 FQGTGA. Trimming cost V 5 bases and J 0 bases; bases outside gene matches: 12. CDR3 loop: CASSPNGGGVSSTDTQYF. CDR3 nucleotides: TGTGCCAGCAGCCCAAACGGCGGGGGGGTTTCTAGCACAGATACGCAGTATTTT.

A few counts support this clonotype. The chain employs TRBV15 and TRBJ1-5; no firm D call. Trimming pared 0 bases from V and 4 bases from J, leaving 13 bases between. CDR1 and CDR2 (germline): LNHNV, YYDKDF (reference sequence). The length of the CDR3 is 16 residues. The CDR3 sequence is CATSRDNLGGNQPQHF. The CDR3 region has the DNA TGTGCCACCAGCAGAGATAATTTAGGAGGTAATCAGCCCCAGCATTTT.

The chain links TRBV2 to TRBJ2-1; D not resolved. Trimming removed 1 base from V and 6 bases from J, with 7 bases in between. CDR3 length: 13 amino acids. CDR1 SNHLY and CDR2 FYNNEI come from the germline V gene. This CDR3 is CASSEGPGNEQFF. The CDR3 nucleotides are TGTGCCAGCAGTGAAGGACCGGGCAATGAGCAGTTCTTC.

This clonotype occurred many times. This chain uses TRBV6-5 with TRBJ2-6; D not certain. Trimming shortened V by 4 bases and J by 0 bases, and 13 bases separated the two germline ends. Per the germline V gene, CDR1 is MNHEY and CDR2 is SVGAGI. This CDR3 spans 17 amino acids. CDR3 sequence: CASSSERSPSGANVLTF. The CDR3 nucleotides are TGTGCCAGCAGTTCCGAACGTTCCCCCTCTGGGGCCAACGTCCTGACTTTC.

The CDR3 nucleotides read TGTGCCACCAGCAGAGAAGGGATTTTGGAAAAACTGTTTTTT. Protein: CATSREGILEKLFF. This sequence joins TRBV15 and TRBJ1-4; D uncertain. Germline CDR1 is LNHNV and CDR2 is YYDKDF (reference sequence). Trimming left V 0 bases short and J 8 bases short, with 10 bases between. The CDR3 runs to 14 residues.